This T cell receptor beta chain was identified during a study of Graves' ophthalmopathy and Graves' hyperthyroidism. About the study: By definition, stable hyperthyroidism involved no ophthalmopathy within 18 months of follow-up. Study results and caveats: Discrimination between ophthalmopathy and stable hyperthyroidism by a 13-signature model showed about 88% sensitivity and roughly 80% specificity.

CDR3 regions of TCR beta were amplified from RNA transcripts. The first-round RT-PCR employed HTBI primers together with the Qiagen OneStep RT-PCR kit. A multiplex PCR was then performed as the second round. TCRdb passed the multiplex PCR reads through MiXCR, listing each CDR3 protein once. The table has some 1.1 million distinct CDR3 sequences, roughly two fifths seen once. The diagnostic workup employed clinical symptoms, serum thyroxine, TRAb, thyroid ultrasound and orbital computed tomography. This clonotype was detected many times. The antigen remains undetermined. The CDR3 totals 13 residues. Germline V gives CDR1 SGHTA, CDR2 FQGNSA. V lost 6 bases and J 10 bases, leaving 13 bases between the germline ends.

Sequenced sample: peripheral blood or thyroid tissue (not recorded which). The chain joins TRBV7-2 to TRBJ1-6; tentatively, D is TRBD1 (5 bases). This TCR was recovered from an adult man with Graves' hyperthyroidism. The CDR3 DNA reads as TGTGCCAGCAGTCTCGGGGGAGGATCACCCCTCCACTTT. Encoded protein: CASSLGGGSPLHF.